This TCR beta chain was retrieved from a study of cytomegalovirus exposure and HLA in healthy donors. PCR primers comprised 60 Vbeta and 13 Jbeta primers. The repertoire was sequenced with immunoSEQ multiplex PCR; TCRdb's copy has only in-frame clones and lacks some. Seen here are 150,000 to 200,000 clones, roughly 80% observed once, and the top ten hold roughly 8.2%. V was clipped by 10 bases and J by 1 base; unmatched bases: 2. Germline assignment: CDR1 ENHRY and CDR2 SYGVKD. The CDR3 runs to 14 residues. The receptor was isolated from a middle-aged woman in good health and CMV-seropositive. Sequences were obtained from PBMCs. This chain connects TRBV10-3 to TRBJ2-1; 12 nucleotides match TRBD2. The DNA for the CDR3 is TGTGCCAGCGGACTAGCGGGATCCTACAATGAGCAGTTCTTC. Residues: CASGLAGSYNEQFF.